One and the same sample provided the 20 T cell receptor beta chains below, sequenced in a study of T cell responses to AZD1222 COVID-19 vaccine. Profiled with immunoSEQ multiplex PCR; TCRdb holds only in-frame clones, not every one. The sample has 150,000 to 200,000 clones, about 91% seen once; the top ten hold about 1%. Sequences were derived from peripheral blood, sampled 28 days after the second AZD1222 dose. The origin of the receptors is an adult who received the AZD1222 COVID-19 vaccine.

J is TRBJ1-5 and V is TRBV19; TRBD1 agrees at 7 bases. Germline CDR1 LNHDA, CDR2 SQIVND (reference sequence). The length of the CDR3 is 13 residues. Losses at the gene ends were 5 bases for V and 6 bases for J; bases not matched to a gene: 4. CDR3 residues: CASSLDRVQPQHF. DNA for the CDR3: TGTGCCAGTAGTCTTGACAGGGTTCAGCCCCAGCATTTT.

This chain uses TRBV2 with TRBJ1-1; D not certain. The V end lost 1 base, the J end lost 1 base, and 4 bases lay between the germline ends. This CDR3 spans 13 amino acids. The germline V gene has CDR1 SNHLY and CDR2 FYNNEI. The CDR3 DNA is TGTGCCAGCAGTGAAGAGGGGAACACTGAAGCTTTCTTT. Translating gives CASSEEGNTEAFF.

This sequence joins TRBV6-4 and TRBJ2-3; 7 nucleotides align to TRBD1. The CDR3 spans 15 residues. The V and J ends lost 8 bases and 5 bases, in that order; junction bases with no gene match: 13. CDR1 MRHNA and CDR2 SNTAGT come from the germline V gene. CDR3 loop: CASATGRGPEDTQYF. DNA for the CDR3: TGTGCCAGCGCCACAGGAAGGGGGCCAGAAGATACGCAGTATTTT.

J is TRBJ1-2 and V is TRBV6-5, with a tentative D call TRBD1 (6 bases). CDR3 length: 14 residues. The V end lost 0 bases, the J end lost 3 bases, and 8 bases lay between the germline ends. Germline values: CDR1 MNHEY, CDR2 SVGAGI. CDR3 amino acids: CASSYSDRYYGYTF. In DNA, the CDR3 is TGTGCCAGCAGTTACTCGGACAGATACTATGGCTACACCTTC.

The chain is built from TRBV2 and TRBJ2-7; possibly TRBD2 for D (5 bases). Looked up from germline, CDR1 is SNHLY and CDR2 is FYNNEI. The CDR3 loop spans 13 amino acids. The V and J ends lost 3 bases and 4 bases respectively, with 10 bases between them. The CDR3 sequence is CASSEGSRYEQYF. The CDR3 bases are TGTGCCAGCAGTGAGGGGAGTAGGTACGAGCAGTACTTC.

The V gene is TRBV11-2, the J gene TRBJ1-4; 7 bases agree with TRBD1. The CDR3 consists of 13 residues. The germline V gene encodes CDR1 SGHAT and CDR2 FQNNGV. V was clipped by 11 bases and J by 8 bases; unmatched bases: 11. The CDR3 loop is CAGATGAGEKLFF. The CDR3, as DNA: TGTGCCGGGGCCACAGGGGCTGGAGAAAAACTGTTTTTT.

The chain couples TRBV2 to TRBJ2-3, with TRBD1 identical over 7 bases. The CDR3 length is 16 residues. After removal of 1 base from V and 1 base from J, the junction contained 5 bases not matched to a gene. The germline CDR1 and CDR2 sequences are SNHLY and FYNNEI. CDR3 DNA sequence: TGTGCCAGCAGTGAAGAGGTACAGGGGCGCACAGATACGCAGTATTTT. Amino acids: CASSEEVQGRTDTQYF.

CDR3 residues: CASSYSGSGTEAFF. The CDR3 DNA follows: TGTGCCAGCAGTTACTCCGGAAGTGGCACTGAAGCTTTCTTT. The J gene is TRBJ1-1, the V gene TRBV6-5; D not certain. The CDR3 sequence is 14 residues long. The V gene's germline CDR1 is MNHEY and CDR2 SVGAGI. V was cut by 0 bases and J by 4 bases, with 9 bases left in between.

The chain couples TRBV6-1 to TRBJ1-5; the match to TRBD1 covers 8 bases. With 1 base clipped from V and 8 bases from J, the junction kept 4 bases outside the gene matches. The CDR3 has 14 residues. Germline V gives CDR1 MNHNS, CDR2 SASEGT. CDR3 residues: CASSEGTGGKPQHF. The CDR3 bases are TGTGCCAGCAGTGAAGGAACAGGGGGAAAGCCCCAGCATTTT.

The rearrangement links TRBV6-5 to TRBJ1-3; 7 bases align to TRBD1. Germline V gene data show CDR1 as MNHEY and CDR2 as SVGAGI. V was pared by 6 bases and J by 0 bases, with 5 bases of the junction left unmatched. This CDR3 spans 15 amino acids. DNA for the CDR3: TGTGCCAGCAGCTCGGACAGGCGCTCTGGAAACACCATATATTTT. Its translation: CASSSDRRSGNTIYF.

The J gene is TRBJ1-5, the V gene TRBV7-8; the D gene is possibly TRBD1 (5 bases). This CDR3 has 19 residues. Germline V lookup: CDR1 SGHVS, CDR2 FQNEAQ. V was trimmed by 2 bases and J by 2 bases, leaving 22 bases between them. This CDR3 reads CASSLTQTVEWHGNQPQHF. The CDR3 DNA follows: TGTGCCAGCAGCTTAACCCAGACAGTGGAGTGGCATGGCAATCAGCCCCAGCATTTT. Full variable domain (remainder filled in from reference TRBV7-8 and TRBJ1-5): GAGVSQSPRYKVAKRGQDVALRCDPISGHVSLFWYQQALGQGPEFLTYFQNEAQLDKSGLPSDRFFAERPEGSVSTLKIQRTQQEDSAVYLCASSLTQTVEWHGNQPQHFGDGTRLSIL.

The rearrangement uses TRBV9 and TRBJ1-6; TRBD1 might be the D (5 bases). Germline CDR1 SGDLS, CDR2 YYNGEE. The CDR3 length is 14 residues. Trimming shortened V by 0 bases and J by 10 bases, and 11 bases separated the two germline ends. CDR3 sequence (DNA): TGTGCCAGCAGCGTAGGGCAGGGTGACTCACCCCTCCACTTT. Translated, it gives CASSVGQGDSPLHF.

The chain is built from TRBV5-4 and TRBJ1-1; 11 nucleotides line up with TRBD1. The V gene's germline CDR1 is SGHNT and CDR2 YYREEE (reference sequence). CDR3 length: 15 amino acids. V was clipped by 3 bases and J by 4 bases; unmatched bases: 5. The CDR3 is CASSWGQGDGTEAFF. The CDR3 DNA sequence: TGTGCCAGCAGCTGGGGACAGGGGGATGGCACTGAAGCTTTCTTT.

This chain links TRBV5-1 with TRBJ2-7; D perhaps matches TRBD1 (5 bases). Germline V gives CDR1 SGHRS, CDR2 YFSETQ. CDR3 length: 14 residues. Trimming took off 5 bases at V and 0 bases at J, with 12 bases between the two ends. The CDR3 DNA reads TGCGCCAGCAGTTCGACAGAGTTCTCCTACGAGCAGTACTTC. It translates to CASSSTEFSYEQYF.

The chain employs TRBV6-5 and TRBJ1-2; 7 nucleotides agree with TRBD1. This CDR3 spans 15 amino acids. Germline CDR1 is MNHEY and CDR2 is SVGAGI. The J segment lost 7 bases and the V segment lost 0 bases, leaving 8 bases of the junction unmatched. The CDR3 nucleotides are TGTGCCAGCAGTTACTCTCGGGCAGGGGGGGTTGGCTACACCTTC. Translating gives CASSYSRAGGVGYTF.

The chain's CDR3 is CASSYGTGRGGYTF. CDR3 sequence (DNA): TGTGCCAGCAGTTACGGGACAGGGCGCGGGGGCTACACCTTC. The V and J genes are TRBV6-5 and TRBJ1-2; 9 bases match TRBD1. Losses at the gene ends were 2 bases for V and 8 bases for J; bases not matched to a gene: 6. Germline-derived CDR1 and CDR2 are MNHEY and SVGAGI. The CDR3 covers 14 residues.

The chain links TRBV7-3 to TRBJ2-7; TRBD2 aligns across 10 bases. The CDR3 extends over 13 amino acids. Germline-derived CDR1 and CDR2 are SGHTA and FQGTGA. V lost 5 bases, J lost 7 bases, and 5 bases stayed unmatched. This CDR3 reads CASSQGLAREQYF. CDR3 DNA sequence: TGTGCCAGCAGCCAGGGACTAGCGCGGGAGCAGTACTTC.

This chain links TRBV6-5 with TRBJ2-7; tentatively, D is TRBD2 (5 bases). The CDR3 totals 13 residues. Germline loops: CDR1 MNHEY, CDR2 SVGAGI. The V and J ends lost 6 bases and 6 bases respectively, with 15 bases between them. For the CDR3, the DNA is TGTGCCAGCAGAAGGACGGGCAGCGGCGAGCAGTACTTC. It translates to CASRRTGSGEQYF.

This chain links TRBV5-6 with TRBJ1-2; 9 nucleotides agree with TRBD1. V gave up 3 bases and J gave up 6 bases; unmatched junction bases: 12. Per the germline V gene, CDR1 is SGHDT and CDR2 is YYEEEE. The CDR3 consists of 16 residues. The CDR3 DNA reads TGTGCCAGCAGCTGGGGACAGGGTTTCCGTCTGGATGGCTACACCTTC. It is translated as CASSWGQGFRLDGYTF.

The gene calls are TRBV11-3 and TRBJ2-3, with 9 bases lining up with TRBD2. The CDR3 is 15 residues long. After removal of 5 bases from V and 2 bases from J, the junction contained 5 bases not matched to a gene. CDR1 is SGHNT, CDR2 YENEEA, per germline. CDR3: CASSGGTSTTDTQYF. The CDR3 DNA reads TGTGCCAGCAGCGGCGGGACTAGCACCACAGATACGCAGTATTTT.